These T cell receptor beta chains were read from a single sample in a study of cytomegalovirus exposure and HLA in healthy donors. The repertoire was sequenced with immunoSEQ multiplex PCR; TCRdb's copy has only in-frame clones and lacks some. The table records some 200,000 clones, 82% of them present only once. The sample comprised PBMCs. The receptors stem from a woman in her thirties or forties in good health and CMV-seronegative. Each CDR3 is given with its conserved first and last residue. The D gene is left open where the match is weak. Size is stated for part of the rows, as once, few or many counts, or as a class when the clone is expanded.

NA,TRBJ2-1,NA,TRBV7-6,CASSPNTVVGQFF,TGTGCCAGCAGCCCTAACACAGTCGTTGGGCAGTTCTTC
NA,TRBJ1-3,TRBD1,TRBV2,CASKSAGGWGLSSGNTIYF,TGTGCCAGCAAGTCCGCAGGGGGTTGGGGTTTGAGCTCTGGAAACACCATATATTTT
NA,TRBJ2-7,NA,TRBV7-9,CASSLSTYEQYF,TGTGCCAGCAGCTTGTCTACCTACGAGCAGTACTTC
NA,TRBJ2-3,NA,TRBV10-3,CAISEDNSDTQYF,TGTGCCATCAGTGAGGACAATTCAGATACGCAGTATTTT
NA,TRBJ2-5,TRBD1,TRBV12-5,CAIGVDRVTTQYF,TGTGCTATTGGTGTGGACAGGGTTACGACCCAGTACTTC
NA,TRBJ1-2,NA,TRBV29-1,CSLRQQDGIYTF,TGCAGCCTCCGACAGCAAGACGGAATCTACACCTTC
NA,TRBJ1-4,NA,TRBV5-5,CASSLLHSNEKLFF,TGTGCCAGCAGCTTGCTTCACTCTAATGAAAAACTGTTTTTT
NA,TRBJ1-1,NA,TRBV11-2,CASSLWTEGTEAFF,TGTGCCAGCAGCTTGTGGACCGAGGGCACTGAAGCTTTCTTT
NA,TRBJ1-2,TRBD1,TRBV4-1,CASSRGDRSPYGYTF,TGCGCCAGCAGCCGCGGGGACAGGAGCCCCTATGGCTACACCTTC
NA,TRBJ1-4,NA,TRBV10-1,CASSESRVSGEKLFF,TGCGCCAGCAGTGAGTCTCGGGTGAGCGGAGAAAAACTGTTTTTT
NA,TRBJ1-2,TRBD1,TRBV19,CASSIPDRGYGYTF,TGTGCCAGTAGTATACCGGACAGGGGGTATGGCTACACCTTC
NA,TRBJ1-3,NA,TRBV6-1,CASTPQGHGNTIYF,TGTGCCAGCACTCCGCAGGGTCATGGAAACACCATATATTTT
once,TRBJ2-7,NA,TRBV6-1,CASSALNSYEQYF,TGTGCCAGCAGTGCGTTGAACAGCTACGAGCAGTACTTC
NA,TRBJ2-1,NA,TRBV7-8,CASSTRDTPGYNEQFF,TGTGCCAGCAGCACCCGGGACACCCCAGGATACAATGAGCAGTTCTTC
NA,TRBJ2-7,NA,TRBV6-5,CASSYSFGETSYEQYF,TGTGCCAGCAGTTACTCGTTCGGGGAAACCTCCTACGAGCAGTACTTC
NA,TRBJ2-7,TRBD1,TRBV4-3,CASSQGDSGPPYEQYF,TGCGCCAGCAGCCAAGGGGACAGTGGCCCTCCCTACGAGCAGTACTTC
NA,TRBJ2-7,NA,TRBV6-5,CASSESGSPNEQYF,TGTGCCAGCAGTGAATCGGGGTCCCCCAACGAGCAGTACTTC
NA,TRBJ2-3,TRBD1,TRBV27,CASSWGQASDTQYF,TGTGCCAGCAGTTGGGGACAGGCCTCAGATACGCAGTATTTT
NA,TRBJ2-3,NA,TRBV7-9,CASSRRGDTQYF,TGTGCCAGCAGCCGCAGAGGAGATACGCAGTATTTT
once,TRBJ1-6,TRBD1,TRBV27,CASSLTGANSPLHF,TGTGCCAGCAGTTTAACAGGGGCGAATTCACCCCTCCACTTT
few,TRBJ1-5,TRBD1,TRBV28,CASRRQGGGQPQHF,TGTGCCAGCAGACGACAGGGAGGCGGACAGCCCCAGCATTTT
NA,TRBJ1-1,TRBD1,TRBV7-9,CASSPGGLSEAFF,TGTGCCAGCAGCCCAGGGGGTCTCTCTGAAGCTTTCTTT
few,TRBJ1-4,NA,TRBV6-1,CASSEAPQEKLFF,TGTGCCAGCAGTGAAGCGCCTCAGGAAAAACTGTTTTTT
NA,TRBJ2-3,TRBD2,TRBV5-1,CASSTSGGADTQYF,TGCGCCAGCAGCACTAGCGGGGGGGCGGATACGCAGTATTTT
few,TRBJ2-2,NA,TRBV27,CASSLRVIDTGELFF,TGTGCCAGCAGTTTACGAGTAATTGACACCGGGGAGCTGTTTTTT
NA,TRBJ2-3,NA,TRBV18,CASSPLGDTQYF,TGTGCCAGCTCACCCCTAGGAGATACGCAGTATTTT
NA,TRBJ2-7,NA,TRBV4-3,CASSQLRWDTQYF,TGCGCCAGCAGCCAACTCCGATGGGACACTCAGTACTTC
NA,TRBJ1-6,NA,TRBV5-1,CASSFRDTLSSYNSPLHF,TGCGCCAGCAGCTTCCGGGACACGCTGAGCTCCTATAATTCACCCCTCCACTTT
NA,TRBJ2-3,TRBD1,TRBV9,CASSVGQGFTDTQYF,TGTGCCAGCAGCGTGGGACAGGGGTTTACAGATACGCAGTATTTT
once,TRBJ2-7,NA,TRBV19,CASSIDPGYEQYF,TGTGCCAGTAGTATAGATCCAGGCTACGAGCAGTACTTC
NA,TRBJ2-7,TRBD2,TRBV4-2,CASSQDEASSGESYEQYF,TGTGCCAGCAGCCAAGATGAGGCCAGTAGCGGGGAATCCTACGAGCAGTACTTC
once,TRBJ2-3,TRBD1,TRBV20-1,CSTGVVDTQYF,TGCAGTACAGGGGTGGTAGATACGCAGTATTTT
NA,TRBJ1-4,NA,TRBV28,CASSLATATNEKLFF,TGTGCCAGCAGCCTAGCGACAGCAACTAATGAAAAACTGTTTTTT
NA,TRBJ1-6,NA,TRBV25-1,CASSASRQVHSPLHF,TGTGCCAGCAGCGCCTCACGTCAGGTCCATTCACCCCTCCACTTT
NA,TRBJ1-2,TRBD1,TRBV5-6,CASSSIQGNYGYTF,TGTGCCAGCAGCTCGATACAGGGGAACTATGGCTACACCTTC